Included here is one T cell receptor beta chain sequence, with context. Its antigen specificity is not known. Base qualities were left out, and no much larger clone turns up one base away. TCRbeta CDR3 regions were amplified from genomic DNA using the immunoSEQ Assay, a bias-controlled multiplex PCR. The authors processed their data as follows. The number of nucleated cells in each sample was estimated from the amplification of reference gene primers within the assay. Sequence reads were collapsed and filtered to measure the absolute abundance of every unique TCRbeta CDR3 rearrangement. For each sample, productive Simpson clonality was calculated by taking the square root of Simpson's diversity index across productive rearrangements. This is the immuneACCESS table as TCRdb keeps it, with only in-frame sequences that have V and J called. A part of the clones is gone; compared with another copy, unresolved V genes explain less than half, and the rest is unexplained. The DNA gave D and trimming, while V, J and clone size come from that table. The sample has 270,000 or so clones on record, about four fifths of them singletons. The top ten clonotypes cover 2.5% to 3% of the sample.

This sample was included in a study of blood T cell repertoires in COVID-19 (dated by TCRdb to the early 2020s). Some background on the complete study: Samples from collaborators originated in the United States, Italy and Spain and spanned both the acute and convalescent phases of COVID-19. A de-identified subject ID, COVID-19 status, age in years and sex were almost always included in the sample metadata. The prospective study material was composed of cDNA or gDNA derived from T cells, B-cell-depleted T cells, or PBMCs. The dataset comprised deeply sampled blood TCRbeta repertoires from subjects exposed to, actively infected with, or recovered from COVID-19. The repertoires were released in a freely available public database meant as a resource for research on the immune response to SARS-CoV-2. The samples were drawn from the first 160 participants of the ongoing ImmuneRACE study and from 1,254 subjects provided by 6 global collaborators. HLA class I and class II types, where available, came from metadata supplied by the sample provider rather than from assay-based typing.

Collaborating institutions collected whole blood in K2EDTA tubes following their own protocols. For TCRbeta analysis, collaborators shipped samples in one of three forms: frozen whole blood, isolated PBMCs, or DNA extracted from either of those sample types. From the germline V gene, CDR1 is MRHNA and CDR2 is SNTAGT. V loses 0 bases, J loses 0 bases, and the germline ends lie 12 bases apart. The CDR3 contains 17 residues, cysteine and phenylalanine counted. The only DNA kept is the CDR3, 51 bases in frame from the first base. Overall results and qualifications from the work: The quantity of clinical and demographic metadata differed by source and by participant and was supplied without curation.

What was sequenced was peripheral blood. The sequence derives from a woman aged 55-70 years with active or convalescent COVID-19. The chain uses TRBV6-4 and TRBJ2-1; the D gene is perhaps TRBD2, on 5 matching bases. The DNA is TGTGCCAGCAGTGACTCGGACTTCCTCTTCTCCTACAATGAGCAGTTCTTC. Translated, this gives CASSDSDFLFSYNEQFF.